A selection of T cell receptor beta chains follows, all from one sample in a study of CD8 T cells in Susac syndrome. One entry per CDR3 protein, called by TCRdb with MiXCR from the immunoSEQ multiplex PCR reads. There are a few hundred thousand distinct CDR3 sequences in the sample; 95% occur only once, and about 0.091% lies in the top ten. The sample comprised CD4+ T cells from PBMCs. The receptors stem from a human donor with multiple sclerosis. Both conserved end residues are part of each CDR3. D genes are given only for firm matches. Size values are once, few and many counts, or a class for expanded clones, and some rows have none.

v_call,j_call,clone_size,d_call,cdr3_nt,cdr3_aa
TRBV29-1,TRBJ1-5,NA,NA,TGCAGCGTCGGAGGGGGGGCAGGCAATCAGCCCCAGCATTTT,CSVGGGAGNQPQHF
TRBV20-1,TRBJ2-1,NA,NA,TGCAGTGCCTCCTCCAGCCGGACTCCGGGCAATGAGCAGTTCTTC,CSASSSRTPGNEQFF
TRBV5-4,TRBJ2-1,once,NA,TGTGCCAGCAGTTCCAGAACGGGGGAGCAGTTCTTC,CASSSRTGEQFF
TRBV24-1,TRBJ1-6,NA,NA,TGTGCCACCAGCGCAGGGGCTAATTCACCCCTCCACTTT,CATSAGANSPLHF
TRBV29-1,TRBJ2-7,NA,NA,TGCAGCGTAACCGGGACCCCAGAGTACGAGCAGTACTTC,CSVTGTPEYEQYF
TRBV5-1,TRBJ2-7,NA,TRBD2,TGCGCCAGCAGCTTGGGGGCCAATCTAGCGGGAGAGTACGAGCAGTACTTC,CASSLGANLAGEYEQYF
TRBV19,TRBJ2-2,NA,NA,TGTGCCAGTACCCGGATGGGGGCGAACACCGGGGAGCTGTTTTTT,CASTRMGANTGELFF
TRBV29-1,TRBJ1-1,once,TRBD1,TGCAGCGTGCAGGGGGCGGAAGCTTTCTTT,CSVQGAEAFF
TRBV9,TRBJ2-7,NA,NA,TGTGCCAGCAGCGCCGCCGGGACATCATACGAGCAGTACTTC,CASSAAGTSYEQYF
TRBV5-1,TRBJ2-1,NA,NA,TGCGCCAGCCGGTTTGGCCGGTCCTACAATGAGCAGTTCTTC,CASRFGRSYNEQFF
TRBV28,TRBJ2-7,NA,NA,TGTGCCAGCAGTTTAACTAAAAACTCCTACGAGCAGTACTTC,CASSLTKNSYEQYF
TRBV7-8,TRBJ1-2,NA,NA,TGTGCCAGCAGCCCACAACCAGGACTCTATGGCTACACCTTC,CASSPQPGLYGYTF
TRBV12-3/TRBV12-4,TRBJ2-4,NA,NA,TGTGCCAGCACCGACGGGGCCAATTGGGACATTCAGTACTTC,CASTDGANWDIQYF
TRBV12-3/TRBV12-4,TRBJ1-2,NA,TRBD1,TGTGCCAGCACCATGAGGGACAGGGGAGGCTACACCTTC,CASTMRDRGGYTF
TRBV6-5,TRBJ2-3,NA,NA,TGTGCCAGCAGGGGGGTAGATACGCAGTATTTT,CASRGVDTQYF
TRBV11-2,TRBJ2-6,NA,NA,TGTGCCAGCAGCTTAAGAGACTCTGGGGCCAACGTCCTGACTTTC,CASSLRDSGANVLTF
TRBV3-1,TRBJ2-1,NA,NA,TGTGCCAGCAGCCAACGGGGCTCCTACAATGAGCAGTTCTTC,CASSQRGSYNEQFF
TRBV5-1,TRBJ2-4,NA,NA,TGCGCCAGCAGCTTGTCGGGGTACCAAAACATTCAGTACTTC,CASSLSGYQNIQYF
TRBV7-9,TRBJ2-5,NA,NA,TGTGCCAGCAGTCACCTCCGTGACAGACAAGAGACCCAGTACTTC,CASSHLRDRQETQYF
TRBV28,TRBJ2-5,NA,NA,TGTGCCAGCAGTTTAAGGGTAGTTAGGGAGACCCAGTACTTC,CASSLRVVRETQYF
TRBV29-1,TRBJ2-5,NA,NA,TGCAGCCACCAAGGGGAACTCCAAGAGACCCAGTACTTC,CSHQGELQETQYF
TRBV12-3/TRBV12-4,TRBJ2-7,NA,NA,TGTGCCAGCAGTTTAATCCCGGGAGAGCAGTACTTC,CASSLIPGEQYF
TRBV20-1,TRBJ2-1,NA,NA,TGCAGTGCGTACGACAGGCCCTACAATGAGCAGTTCTTC,CSAYDRPYNEQFF
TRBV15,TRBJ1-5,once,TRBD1,TGTGCCACCAGCAGAGATCGAGGGGGCCAGCCCCAGCATTTT,CATSRDRGGQPQHF
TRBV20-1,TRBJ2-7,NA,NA,TGCAGTGCTAGTAGGTCGACTGCCCCTATCTACGAGCAGTACTTC,CSASRSTAPIYEQYF
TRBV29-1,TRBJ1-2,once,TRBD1,TGCAGCACCGACAGGGTCTATGGCTACACCTTC,CSTDRVYGYTF
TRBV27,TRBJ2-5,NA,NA,TGTGCCAGCAGTTTTCGGCGCGGGGAGACCCAGTACTTC,CASSFRRGETQYF
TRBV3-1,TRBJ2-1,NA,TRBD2,TGTGCCAGCAGCCTCATCGGTAGCGGGGGGGCCCACAATGAGCAGTTCTTC,CASSLIGSGGAHNEQFF
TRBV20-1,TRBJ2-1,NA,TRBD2,TGCAGCCCCCGTGTGGCGGGAGGTCCGGGTAGGTCCTACAATGAGCAGTTCTTC,CSPRVAGGPGRSYNEQFF
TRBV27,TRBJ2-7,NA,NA,TGTGCCAGCAAGCTAAAGGCGGGGTCGACCTACGAGCAGTACTTC,CASKLKAGSTYEQYF
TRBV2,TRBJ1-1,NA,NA,TGTGCCAGCAGTGAAGAGGCGAACACTGAAGCTTTCTTT,CASSEEANTEAFF
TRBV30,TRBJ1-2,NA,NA,TGTGCCTGCCAGGTTCCAAACTATGGCTACACCTTC,CACQVPNYGYTF
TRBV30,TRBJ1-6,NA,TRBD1,TGTGCCTGGAGTACGGGACAGGGTCGATCACCCCTCCACTTT,CAWSTGQGRSPLHF
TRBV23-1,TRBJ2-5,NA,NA,TGCGCCAGCAGTCAATCGGAAGGATTACAAGAGACCCAGTACTTC,CASSQSEGLQETQYF
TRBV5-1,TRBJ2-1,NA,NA,TGCGCCAGCAGCTTGGATCCTTCCAATGAGCAGTTCTTC,CASSLDPSNEQFF
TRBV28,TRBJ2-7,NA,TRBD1,TGTGCCAGCAGTTTATTAAGGACAGGGACCTACGAGCAGTACTTC,CASSLLRTGTYEQYF
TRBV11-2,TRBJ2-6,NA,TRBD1,TGTGCCAGCAGTCATCTCGCGGGACAGGGGTTCTCTGGGGCCAACGTCCTGACTTTC,CASSHLAGQGFSGANVLTF
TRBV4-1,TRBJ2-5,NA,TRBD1,TGCGCCAGCAGCGCTAACAGGGGGCCAGAGACCCAGTACTTC,CASSANRGPETQYF
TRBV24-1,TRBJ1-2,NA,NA,TGTGCCACCAGTGCGAAGGGCAGCGGCTACACCTTC,CATSAKGSGYTF
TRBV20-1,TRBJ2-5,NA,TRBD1,TGCAGTGCTAGACCCCGGACAGGACTCCAAGAGACCCAGTACTTC,CSARPRTGLQETQYF
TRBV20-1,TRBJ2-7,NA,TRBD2,TGCAGTGTTCAATACCTCGGGACTAGCGGCTACGAGCAGTACTTC,CSVQYLGTSGYEQYF
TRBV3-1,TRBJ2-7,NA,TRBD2,TGTGCCAGCAGCCAAGAACTAGCGGGAGGTGGCGAGCAGTACTTC,CASSQELAGGGEQYF
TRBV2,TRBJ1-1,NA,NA,TGTGCCAGCACCTACACCGGGACCAAGAACACTGAAGCTTTCTTT,CASTYTGTKNTEAFF